Each of the 20 T cell receptor beta chains below was sequenced from the same sample in a study of cytomegalovirus exposure and HLA in healthy donors. In the PCR, 60 Vbeta and 13 Jbeta primers were used. Libraries were prepared by immunoSEQ multiplex PCR; TCRdb keeps only in-frame clonotypes and omits some of them. The sample lists approximately 160,000 clones, roughly 77% occurring once. Source material: PBMCs. Every receptor here comes from a male donor in good health and CMV-seronegative.

This clone was recorded a few times. The J gene is TRBJ2-7, the V gene TRBV6-1; D uncertain. V gave up 4 bases and J gave up 4 bases, with 11 bases separating them. From germline, CDR1 is MNHNS and CDR2 SASEGT. The CDR3 loop spans 13 amino acids. The CDR3 protein is CASSGIVRYEQYF. CDR3 coding DNA: TGTGCCAGCAGTGGTATAGTTCGGTACGAGCAGTACTTC.

The gene calls are TRBV6-5 and TRBJ2-7; 9 bases align to TRBD1. The length of the CDR3 is 15 residues. The germline gives CDR1 MNHEY, CDR2 SVGAGI. After removal of 2 bases from V and 4 bases from J, the junction contained 6 bases not matched to a gene. In nucleotides, the CDR3 is TGTGCCAGCAGTTACCCGAGACAGGGGGTATACGAGCAGTACTTC. It translates to CASSYPRQGVYEQYF.

The rearrangement joins TRBV11-2 to TRBJ2-2, with no clear D. The CDR3 loop spans 17 amino acids. Germline lookup yields CDR1 SGHAT and CDR2 FQNNGV. The germline V and J ends were trimmed by 0 bases and 4 bases, with 15 bases remaining between them. DNA of the CDR3: TGTGCCAGCAGCTTAGATGTGGCAGGCGTGGGCACCGGGGAGCTGTTTTTT. Residues: CASSLDVAGVGTGELFF.

Points on this clone: Mismatch with germline at one junction end may stem from a read error. V is TRBV4-2 and J is TRBJ1-1; D is possibly TRBD1 (6 bases). This CDR3 comprises 16 residues. CDR1 and CDR2 from the germline V gene are LGHNA and YNFKEQ. For the CDR3, the DNA is TGTGCCAGCGGCCAAGCGAACGCGGGGGCAGAACTGAAAGCTTTCTTT. Translation gives CASGQANAGAELKAFF.

J is TRBJ1-6 and V is TRBV19; 7 nucleotides agree with TRBD1. The germline CDR1 and CDR2 sequences are LNHDA and SQIVND (reference sequence). This CDR3 has 15 residues. The J segment lost 8 bases and the V segment lost 6 bases, leaving 10 bases of the junction unmatched. The CDR3 DNA is TGTGCCAGTAGACAAGACAGGGAGAGCTATTCACCCCTCCACTTT. Amino acid sequence: CASRQDRESYSPLHF.

The chain has TRBV12-5 and TRBJ1-3, with D possibly matching TRBD1 (5 bases). Deletions cut 7 bases from V and 2 bases from J, with 18 bases between. The CDR3 runs to 16 residues. Germline V gene lookup returns CDR1 LGHNT and CDR2 FRNRAP. The CDR3 DNA sequence: TGTGCTAGTGTTGGGGCCGGGCCCCAAGCTGGAAACACCATATATTTT. Translating it yields CASVGAGPQAGNTIYF.

J is TRBJ2-1 and V is TRBV29-1; a possible D gene is TRBD2 (6 bases). Trimming removed 7 bases from V and 6 bases from J, with 16 bases in between. From germline, CDR1 is SQVTM and CDR2 ANQGSEA. This CDR3 has 13 residues. The CDR3 nucleotides read TGCAGCGCTGCGACTAGAAGAGGCAATGAGCAGTTCTTC. It is translated as CSAATRRGNEQFF.

This sequence joins TRBV2 and TRBJ1-1, with D tentatively TRBD1 (6 bases). V was shortened by 6 bases and J by 3 bases, with 20 bases between the two germline ends. The CDR3 spans 16 residues. Germline CDR1 and CDR2: SNHLY and FYNNEI. This CDR3 is CASRSSRQAQYTEAFF. DNA for the CDR3: TGTGCCAGCAGATCCTCTAGACAGGCCCAGTACACTGAAGCTTTCTTT.

The chain has TRBV27 and TRBJ2-3; 11 positions agree with TRBD2. The CDR3 length is 13 residues. Germline V gives CDR1 MNHEY, CDR2 SMNVEV (reference sequence). The trim removed 7 bases at V and 5 bases at J, leaving 2 bases unmatched. CDR3 protein: CASILAGVDTQYF. DNA for the CDR3: TGTGCCAGCATACTAGCGGGAGTAGATACGCAGTATTTT.

This clone has a single count. The V call is TRBV6-1, the J call TRBJ1-6; 11 bases are a match to TRBD1. The length of the CDR3 is 15 residues. The germline V gene has CDR1 MNHNS and CDR2 SASEGT. V lost 6 bases, J lost 8 bases, and 6 bases stayed unmatched. CDR3 residues: CASSPQDRGHSPLHF. The CDR3 region has the DNA TGTGCCAGCAGCCCCCAGGACAGGGGGCATTCACCCCTCCACTTT.

The sample holds a few counts of this clone. The CDR3 region is CAISPADRFNEKLFF. CDR3 DNA sequence: TGTGCCATCAGTCCCGCCGACAGGTTTAATGAAAAACTGTTTTTT. The rearrangement links TRBV10-3 to TRBJ1-4; D perhaps matches TRBD1 (6 bases). The CDR3 runs to 15 residues. CDR1 is ENHRY and CDR2 is SYGVKD in the germline V gene. V was trimmed by 5 bases and J by 4 bases, leaving 14 bases between them.

With respect to this clone: The junction shows a germline mismatch at one end, possibly a read error. V gene TRBV5-6 combines with J gene TRBJ2-3; the D is unclear. The CDR3 extends over 11 amino acids. Germline CDR1 is SGHDT and CDR2 is YYEEEE. This chain's CDR3 is CASSYTDTQCF. The CDR3 region has the DNA TGTGCCAGCAGTTACACAGATACGCAGTGTTTT. Together with reference TRBV5-6 and TRBJ2-3, the CDR3 gives the full variable domain: DAGVTQSPTHLIKTRGQQVTLRCSPKSGHDTVSWYQQALGQGPQFIFQYYEEEERQRGNFPDRFSGHQFPNYSSELNVNALLLGDSALYLCASSYTDTQCFGPGTRLTVL.

The genes are TRBV19 and TRBJ2-3; D possibly corresponds to TRBD1 (6 bases). Germline values: CDR1 LNHDA, CDR2 SQIVND (reference sequence). The CDR3 runs to 18 residues. V was cut by 1 base and J by 6 bases, with 23 bases left in between. The CDR3 loop is CASSIALVGEGQGDTQYF. CDR3 DNA sequence: TGTGCCAGTAGTATAGCCCTTGTCGGAGAGGGCCAGGGGGATACGCAGTATTTT.

The chain carries TRBV2 and TRBJ1-1; 7 positions match TRBD1. Germline CDR1 is SNHLY and CDR2 is FYNNEI. The CDR3 is 15 residues long. V was pared by 7 bases and J by 0 bases, with 8 bases of the junction left unmatched. CDR3 in DNA: TGTGCCAGCACTATATCGGACAGGCTGAACACTGAAGCTTTCTTT. Protein product: CASTISDRLNTEAFF.

V and J are TRBV28 and TRBJ2-7, with 8 bases aligning to TRBD2. Germline lookup yields CDR1 MDHEN and CDR2 SYDVKM. CDR3 length: 14 residues. V shed 2 bases, J shed 7 bases, and the junction held 7 bases outside the gene matches. The CDR3 DNA is TGTGCCAGCAGTTTAAGGGGGAGCGGGAGAGAGCAGTACTTC. It is translated as CASSLRGSGREQYF.

The chain uses TRBV9 and TRBJ1-1; possibly TRBD1 for D (5 bases). Deletions cut 4 bases from V and 1 base from J, with 8 bases between. This CDR3 is built from 13 residues. Germline V gene lookup returns CDR1 SGDLS and CDR2 YYNGEE. This CDR3 is CASSLTGNTEAFF. Written as DNA, the CDR3 is TGTGCCAGCAGCTTAACAGGGAACACTGAAGCTTTCTTT.

This clone was found once. This chain joins TRBV7-2 and TRBJ1-1; 7 nucleotides align to TRBD1. Germline loops: CDR1 SGHTA, CDR2 FQGNSA. V was pared by 4 bases and J by 4 bases, with 6 bases of the junction left unmatched. CDR3 size: 14 residues. The CDR3 bases are TGTGCCAGCAGCTCGGACAGGCTAGCCACTGAAGCTTTCTTT. Translating gives CASSSDRLATEAFF.

This chain links TRBV4-1 with TRBJ1-1; possible D gene TRBD1, 5 bases. Germline V CDR1 and CDR2: MGHRA, YSYEKL. The ends were cut back, 2 bases at V and 4 bases at J, with 20 bases in the middle. The length of the CDR3 is 17 residues. CDR3 DNA sequence: TGCGCCAGCAGCCAACCAAAGGACATGATCGGCCTCACTGAAGCTTTCTTT. Translating gives CASSQPKDMIGLTEAFF.

The chain has TRBV7-6 and TRBJ1-3, with D possibly matching TRBD1 (5 bases). CDR1 is SGHVS and CDR2 is FNYEAQ in the germline V gene. V lost 5 bases and J 1 base, leaving 15 bases between the germline ends. The CDR3 runs 16 residues. The chain's CDR3 is CASSQQTEISGNTIYF. CDR3 DNA sequence: TGTGCCAGCAGCCAACAGACAGAGATATCTGGAAACACCATATATTTT.

The rearrangement joins TRBV7-9 to TRBJ1-1; D might be TRBD1 (6 bases). The CDR3 extends over 11 amino acids. Germline lookup yields CDR1 SEHNR and CDR2 FQNEAQ (reference sequence). V was cut by 5 bases and J by 6 bases, with 7 bases left in between. The CDR3 loop is CASSRTAEAFF. The CDR3 DNA reads TGTGCCAGCAGCCGGACAGCTGAAGCTTTCTTT.